This TCR beta chain was recorded in a study of OX40 agonist ivuxolimab in advanced cancers. Study details: Ivuxolimab doses were 0.01, 0.1, 0.3, 1.5, 3 or 10 mg/kg every 2 weeks.

The ends lost 2 bases at V and 8 bases at J; junction bases unmatched: 6. Per germline, CDR1 LGHNT and CDR2 FRNRAP. This CDR3 has 15 residues. TCRdb's copy holds only in-frame clones and misses some; the assay was immunoSEQ multiplex PCR. Of about 100,000 clones in the sample, around 94% are singletons; the top ten hold around 3%. General observations from the study: Among some nonresponders, normalized T-cell clonal expansion was also low. Expanded clones belonging to CD8+ T cells outnumbered, on average, those of CD4+.

In regard to this clone: Its antigen remains unknown.

This rearrangement joins TRBV12-5 to TRBJ1-6, with 7 positions matching TRBD1. The source of this sequence is an adult with an advanced solid tumor such as melanoma, head and neck, liver or kidney cancer. Sequencing used CD4+ or CD8+ T cells sorted from blood, obtained in a trial of the OX40 agonist ivuxolimab. CDR3 protein: CASGLMTGLDSPLHF. Written as DNA, the CDR3 is TGTGCTAGTGGTTTGATGACAGGGCTAGATTCACCCCTCCACTTT.